The 6 T cell receptor beta chains below come from one sample, sequenced in a study of T cells in Graves' hyperthyroidism and ophthalmopathy. From RNA transcripts, TCR beta CDR3 regions were amplified. First-round RT-PCR of the TCR CDR3 relied on the HTBI primer set. TCRdb fed the multiplex PCR reads into MiXCR, producing one record per CDR3 protein. The table records around 600,000 distinct CDR3 sequences, about 14% of them present only once. The material sequenced was blood. These receptors all stem from a woman aged 18-29 years with Graves' ophthalmopathy.

Ten or more counts support this clonotype. The chain couples TRBV7-2 to TRBJ2-2, with 7 bases aligning to TRBD2. The CDR3 spans 17 residues. Germline CDR1 reads SGHTA; CDR2 reads FQGNSA. J gave up 0 bases and V 3 bases, and 7 bases lay outside the gene matches. CDR3 in amino acids: CASSFSGGSSNTGELFF. CDR3 coding DNA: TGTGCCAGCAGCTTTTCGGGGGGTTCGTCGAACACCGGGGAGCTGTTTTTT. The full variable domain, rest sourced from reference TRBV7-2 and TRBJ2-2, is GAGVSQSPSNKVTEKGKDVELRCDPISGHTALYWYRQSLGQGLEFLIYFQGNSAPDKSGLPSDRFSAERTGGSVSTLTIQRTQQEDSAVYLCASSFSGGSSNTGELFFGEGSRLTVL.

A word on this clonotype: A much more abundant neighbour one base away suggests this may be a read error. The chain combines TRBV24-1 with TRBJ2-3; 9 bases map to TRBD2. From germline, CDR1 is KGHDR and CDR2 SFDVKD. V lost 3 bases, J lost 8 bases, and 14 bases stayed unmatched. This CDR3 spans 17 amino acids. The chain's CDR3 is CATSDLGGRAPAGTQYF. DNA of the CDR3: TGTGCCACCAGTGATCTCGGCGGGAGGGCCCCGGCAGGTACGCAGTATTTT.

The V call is TRBV9, the J call TRBJ2-2; D gene uncertain. There are 13 residues in the CDR3. Trimming removed 4 bases at V and 4 bases at J, with 8 bases between. CDR1 and CDR2 (germline): SGDLS, YYNGEE. CDR3 loop: CASSTLSTGELFF. CDR3 bases: TGTGCCAGCAGCACCTTATCCACCGGGGAGCTGTTTTTT.

The chain uses TRBV20-1 and TRBJ1-5; unclear D gene. The CDR3 consists of 14 residues. Germline lookup yields CDR1 DFQATT and CDR2 SNEGSKA (reference sequence). CDR3: CIYTVGYSNQPQHF. In DNA form, the CDR3 reads TGCATCTACACCGTGGGGTATAGCAATCAGCCCCAGCATTTT.

This clonotype was counted ten times or more. This sequence joins TRBV28 and TRBJ2-1; 9 positions match TRBD2. The V gene's germline CDR1 is MDHEN and CDR2 SYDVKM. This CDR3 has 17 residues. After removal of 3 bases from V and 10 bases from J, the junction contained 16 bases not matched to a gene. CDR3 sequence reads: CASSFNSFGSGRNEQFF. The CDR3 bases are TGTGCCAGCAGTTTTAATTCTTTTGGTAGCGGGAGAAACGAGCAGTTCTTC.

This clonotype was seen repeatedly, ten times or more. The chain recombines TRBV3-1 with TRBJ2-7; D unresolved. The CDR3 consists of 14 residues. Trimming took off 1 base at V and 0 bases at J, with 7 bases between the two ends. CDR1 and CDR2 (germline): LGHDT, YNNKEL (reference sequence). Written as DNA, the CDR3 is TGTGCCAGCAGCCAAGGACTCCTCTCCTACGAGCAGTACTTC. It is translated as CASSQGLLSYEQYF.